This TCR beta chain is from a study of T cell responses to AZD1222 COVID-19 vaccine. The CDR3 is 15 residues long. V shed 1 base and J shed 0 bases, with 7 bases lying between them. Per the germline V gene, CDR1 is KGHSH and CDR2 is LQKENI. Sequencing was performed with immunoSEQ multiplex PCR; in TCRdb, only in-frame clones are kept and a portion is missing. The sample consists of tens of thousands of clones, about 80% of them appearing once. The sample in question was peripheral blood, obtained 28 days after the second dose of the MenACWY control vaccine. This receptor was taken from an adult who received the MenACWY meningococcal vaccine as a control. The chain links TRBV18 to TRBJ1-3; D remains ambiguous. The CDR3 bases are TGTGCCAGCTCACCACGTGTGGGCTCTGGAAACACCATATATTTT. This translates into CASSPRVGSGNTIYF. Full variable domain (remainder filled in from reference TRBV18 and TRBJ1-3): NAGVMQNPRHLVRRRGQEARLRCSPMKGHSHVYWYRQLPEEGLKFMVYLQKENIIDESGMPKERFSAEFPKEGPSILRIQQVVRGDSAAYFCASSPRVGSGNTIYFGEGSWLTVV.